These 29 T cell receptor beta chains originate from one sample sequenced in a study of blood T cells in healthy people across ages. The second PCR ran 7 to 11 cycles with a sample-barcoded 5' primer and J-beta primers. TCRdb called the 5' RACE reads again in MiXCR, with one record for every CDR3 protein. Seen here are hundreds of thousands of distinct CDR3 sequences, roughly 41% observed once, and the top ten hold approximately 31%. Sequencing input: blood. The receptors come from a man of 80 years or more in good health.

This clonotype appeared a few times. CDR3 DNA sequence: TGTGCCAGCAGCTCCAACCCTGGACAGGGTAGAGTGACCGGGGAGCTGTTTTTT. This sequence encodes CASSSNPGQGRVTGELFF. The chain recombines TRBV7-2 with TRBJ2-2, with TRBD1 matching 8 bases. The V gene's germline CDR1 is SGHTA and CDR2 FQGNSA. CDR3 length equals 18 residues. The ends lost 4 bases at V and 5 bases at J; junction bases unmatched: 15.

The V and J genes are TRBV4-2 and TRBJ2-7; no definite D call. V was cut by 1 base and J by 3 bases, with 13 bases left in between. Germline CDR1 is LGHNA and CDR2 is YNFKEQ. The CDR3 consists of 15 residues. CDR3 in DNA: TGTGCCAGCAGCCAAGTAATAGAGAGAAGCTACGAGCAGTACTTC. Translated: CASSQVIERSYEQYF.

Details on this clonotype: This clone may be a read error of a much larger clone one base away. The genes are TRBV2 and TRBJ2-5; possibly TRBD2 for D (6 bases). The CDR3 contains 15 residues. Germline CDR1 SNHLY, CDR2 FYNNEI. The V and J ends lost 7 bases and 11 bases respectively, with 26 bases between them. The CDR3 here is CASTVAEGRGNEQYF. The CDR3 DNA is TGTGCCAGCACAGTGGCGGAGGGGAGAGGCAATGAGCAGTACTTC. The full variable domain, in which reference TRBV2 and TRBJ2-5 provide the parts outside the CDR3, is EPEVTQTPSHQVTQMGQEVILRCVPISNHLYFYWYRQILGQKVEFLVSFYNNEISEKSEIFDDQFSVERPDGSNFTLKIRSTKLEDSAMYFCASTVAEGRGNEQYFGPGTRLLVL.

The chain employs TRBV6-1 and TRBJ2-2; 7 nucleotides align to TRBD2. The V and J ends lost 4 bases and 5 bases, in that order; junction bases with no gene match: 13. Germline V CDR1 and CDR2: MNHNS, SASEGT. This CDR3 contains 17 residues. CDR3 amino acids: CASSGPEWEGPTGELFF. The CDR3, as DNA: TGTGCCAGCAGTGGACCGGAGTGGGAGGGGCCAACCGGGGAGCTGTTTTTT.

This chain connects TRBV3-1 to TRBJ2-5; 7 positions match TRBD2. This CDR3 comprises 12 residues. J lost 11 bases, V lost 4 bases, and 7 bases had no gene match. Per the germline V gene, CDR1 is LGHDT and CDR2 is YNNKEL (reference sequence). The CDR3 DNA follows: TGTGCCAGCAGCCCGTCGACTAGCTTGCAGTACTTC. Its translation: CASSPSTSLQYF.

The V and J genes are TRBV6-2 or TRBV6-3 and TRBJ2-1, with D perhaps TRBD1 (5 bases). The V gene lost 5 bases and the J gene lost 1 base, with 15 bases spanning the gap. CDR1 is MNHEY, CDR2 SVGEGT, per germline. The CDR3 loop spans 16 amino acids. Written as DNA, the CDR3 is TGTGCCAGCAGTAAAATCCAGGGTTTTTCCTACAATGAGCAGTTCTTC. Translating gives CASSKIQGFSYNEQFF.

Of note for this clonotype: One end of the junction is discordant with germline, which a read error may explain. This chain connects TRBV9 to TRBJ2-3; TRBD2 matches 8 bases. CDR3 length: 15 amino acids. Germline lookup yields CDR1 SGDLS and CDR2 YYNGEE. The CDR3 nucleotides read TGTGTCAGCAGCCTAGACGGGCTAGCGGGAGATACGCAGTATTTT. Amino acids: CVSSLDGLAGDTQYF.

The J gene is TRBJ2-3, the V gene TRBV29-1, with a tentative D call TRBD2 (6 bases). The CDR3 spans 15 residues. Germline CDR1 and CDR2: SQVTM and ANQGSEA. With 0 bases removed from V and 5 bases from J, the gap between germline ends came to 15 bases. CDR3 loop: CSVEDGNGGRDTQYF. The CDR3 bases are TGCAGCGTTGAAGATGGCAACGGAGGGAGAGATACGCAGTATTTT.

This clonotype has only a few counts. The chain has TRBV5-1 and TRBJ2-3; D is uncertain. The CDR3 has 14 residues. V lost 2 bases, J lost 1 base, and 8 bases lay in between. Germline V gene data show CDR1 as SGHRS and CDR2 as YFSETQ. The CDR3 loop reads CASSFDGRTDTQYF. The CDR3 DNA is TGCGCCAGCAGCTTTGACGGACGCACAGATACGCAGTATTTT.

The chain employs TRBV12-3 or TRBV12-4 and TRBJ2-3; TRBD2 matches at 8 bases. The trim removed 1 base at V and 2 bases at J, leaving 2 bases unmatched. This CDR3 is 15 amino acids long. CDR3 sequence: CASSLGTSNTDTQYF. The DNA for the CDR3 is TGTGCCAGCAGTTTAGGGACTAGCAACACAGATACGCAGTATTTT.

This clonotype was seen only a few times. CDR3 loop: CASRTLAGEQTPTDTQYF. In DNA, the CDR3 is TGTGCCAGCAGAACACTAGCGGGGGAACAAACCCCCACAGATACGCAGTATTTT. The chain links TRBV7-9 to TRBJ2-3; TRBD2 aligns across 11 bases. CDR1 SEHNR and CDR2 FQNEAQ come from the germline V gene (reference sequence). The CDR3 extends over 18 amino acids. After removal of 6 bases from V and 2 bases from J, the junction contained 13 bases not matched to a gene. The variable domain in full, completed from reference TRBV7-9 and TRBJ2-3, reads DTGVSQNPRHKITKRGQNVTFRCDPISEHNRLYWYRQTLGQGPEFLTYFQNEAQLEKSRLLSDRFSAERPKGSFSTLEIQRTEQGDSAMYLCASRTLAGEQTPTDTQYFGPGTRLTVL.

CDR3 protein: CASSLAPSGGIEKLFF. Written as DNA, the CDR3 is TGTGCCAGCAGCTTAGCGCCGTCAGGGGGTATTGAAAAACTGTTTTTT. The chain joins TRBV7-2 to TRBJ1-4; 7 nucleotides match TRBD1. This CDR3 has 16 residues. Germline CDR1 and CDR2: SGHTA and FQGNSA. J lost 7 bases, V lost 0 bases, and 8 bases had no gene match.

V and J are TRBV12-3 or TRBV12-4 and TRBJ1-5; D is undetermined. The CDR3 is 15 residues long. V was pared by 6 bases and J by 0 bases, with 12 bases between. The CDR3 protein is CASSTGVYSNQPQHF. In DNA, the CDR3 is TGTGCCAGCAGCACCGGAGTTTATAGCAATCAGCCCCAGCATTTT.

This clonotype was seen at least ten times. The J gene is TRBJ1-1, the V gene TRBV4-3; D possibly corresponds to TRBD1 (6 bases). The germline V gene encodes CDR1 LGHNA and CDR2 YSLEER. Trimming stripped 5 bases from V and 8 bases from J, with 18 bases between. CDR3 length: 14 residues. The CDR3 DNA follows: TGCGCCAGCAGCATCCGGGACACCCGGTCCGAAGCTTTCTTT. Amino acids: CASSIRDTRSEAFF.

The chain carries TRBV7-2 and TRBJ2-7; tentatively, D is TRBD2 (5 bases). The CDR3 has 12 amino acids. Per the germline V gene, CDR1 is SGHTA and CDR2 is FQGNSA. V gave up 0 bases and J gave up 11 bases, with 11 bases separating them. The CDR3, as DNA: TGTGCCAGCAGCTTAGCGCTGGGAGATAAGTACTTC. It yields the protein CASSLALGDKYF.

The CDR3 bases are TGTGCCAGCAGTACTAGACAGGTAGATAGCAATCAGCCCCAGCATTTT. It yields the protein CASSTRQVDSNQPQHF. The V and J genes are TRBV12-3 or TRBV12-4 and TRBJ1-5, with D possibly matching TRBD1 (6 bases). V was trimmed by 5 bases and J by 0 bases, leaving 14 bases between them. The CDR3 has 16 residues.

This clonotype was observed a handful of times. The rearrangement uses TRBV7-2 and TRBJ2-7; no firm D call. The CDR3 covers 16 residues. Germline V gene data show CDR1 as SGHTA and CDR2 as FQGNSA. V lost 8 bases and J lost 2, with 22 bases in between. CDR3 bases: TGTGCCAGCTCTTCGAGGTGGGATTTAGCCGCCTACGAGCAGTACTTC. Translated, it gives CASSSRWDLAAYEQYF. Based on the CDR3 plus reference TRBV7-2 and TRBJ2-7, the full variable domain is GAGVSQSPSNKVTEKGKDVELRCDPISGHTALYWYRQSLGQGLEFLIYFQGNSAPDKSGLPSDRFSAERTGGSVSTLTIQRTQQEDSAVYLCASSSRWDLAAYEQYFGPGTRLTVT.

The chain joins TRBV29-1 to TRBJ1-1; tentative D call: TRBD1 (5 bases). The CDR3 loop spans 15 amino acids. V shed 4 bases and J shed 5 bases, with 20 bases lying between them. Germline V gives CDR1 SQVTM, CDR2 ANQGSEA. CDR3 DNA sequence: TGCAGCGTTGCCCAGCAGGGACGAAGAGAGACTGAAGCTTTCTTT. This translates into CSVAQQGRRETEAFF.

This CDR3 reads CASSTQVGYEQYF. The DNA for the CDR3 is TGTGCCAGCAGCACCCAAGTTGGCTACGAGCAGTACTTC. V and J are TRBV7-2 and TRBJ2-7; D gene uncertain. The CDR3 covers 13 residues. Trimming removed 5 bases from V and 3 bases from J, with 11 bases in between. Germline values: CDR1 SGHTA, CDR2 FQGNSA.

Note on this clonotype: This clone may be a read error of a much larger clone one base away. The chain links TRBV7-6 to TRBJ2-3; 8 bases align to TRBD1. The trim removed 4 bases at V and 6 bases at J, leaving 9 bases unmatched. CDR3 length equals 15 residues. CDR1 SGHVS and CDR2 FNYEAQ come from the germline V gene. The CDR3 region has the DNA TGTGCCAGCAGCTCCCGGGACAGGAGGCCGGATACGCAGTATTTT. Encoded protein: CASSSRDRRPDTQYF.

This clonotype was picked up a small number of times. The chain is built from TRBV4-1 and TRBJ2-7; 10 positions match TRBD2. CDR1 is MGHRA, CDR2 YSYEKL, per germline. The V gene end was trimmed by 4 bases and the J gene end by 1 base; junction bases not matched to a gene: 7. CDR3 length: 16 residues. The CDR3 protein is CASSPVSGRFSYEQYF. The CDR3 bases are TGCGCCAGCAGCCCCGTTAGCGGGAGGTTTTCCTACGAGCAGTACTTC.

The V call is TRBV10-1, the J call TRBJ1-1, with a weak D call TRBD1 (5 bases). V lost 2 bases and J 5 bases, leaving 9 bases between the germline ends. This CDR3 contains 13 residues. Germline CDR1 WNHNN, CDR2 SYGVQD (reference sequence). CDR3 DNA: TGCGCCAGCAGTGAGGGACATCGGACTGAAGCTTTCTTT. It yields the protein CASSEGHRTEAFF.

CDR3 coding DNA: TGTGCCAGCACCAGGGACAGACCGACCGGGGAGCTGTTTTTT. Translation gives CASTRDRPTGELFF. The chain carries TRBV11-3 and TRBJ2-2, with 7 bases matching TRBD1. The trim removed 7 bases at V and 5 bases at J, leaving 7 bases unmatched. Germline loops: CDR1 SGHNT, CDR2 YENEEA. The CDR3 loop spans 14 amino acids.

This clonotype came up many times. The rearrangement joins TRBV15 to TRBJ2-3, with 8 bases fitting TRBD1. Germline V gene lookup returns CDR1 LNHNV and CDR2 YYDKDF (reference sequence). CDR3 length: 15 amino acids. V lost 4 bases and J lost 2; bases outside the gene matches: 5. CDR3 DNA: TGTGCCACCAGCATGACAGGGGTGCCCACAGATACGCAGTATTTT. As protein: CATSMTGVPTDTQYF.

There are a few counts of this clonotype. J is TRBJ2-6 and V is TRBV11-2; 7 positions match TRBD1. This CDR3 spans 17 amino acids. Germline CDR1 and CDR2: SGHAT and FQNNGV. V gave up 5 bases and J gave up 0 bases; unmatched junction bases: 7. The chain's CDR3 is CASSLGTAISGANVLTF. CDR3 nucleotide sequence: TGTGCCAGCAGCCTCGGGACAGCGATCTCTGGGGCCAACGTCCTGACTTTC.

J is TRBJ1-5 and V is TRBV6-2 or TRBV6-3, with no clear D. Germline loops: CDR1 MNHEY, CDR2 SVGEGT. V lost 1 base, J lost 7 bases, and 11 bases lay in between. The CDR3 loop spans 14 amino acids. The CDR3 bases are TGTGCCAGCAGTTACTTGGGGATAGGACAGCCCCAGCATTTT. As protein: CASSYLGIGQPQHF.

This clonotype was seen once. The chain combines TRBV4-3 with TRBJ2-5, with 10 bases that match TRBD2. Looked up from germline, CDR1 is LGHNA and CDR2 is YSLEER. CDR3 size: 16 residues. V was pared by 1 base and J by 11 bases, with 13 bases of the junction left unmatched. The CDR3 here is CASSQVGAGGQNEQYF. The CDR3 DNA follows: TGCGCCAGCAGCCAAGTCGGAGCGGGGGGGCAGAATGAGCAGTACTTC.

In nucleotides, the CDR3 is TGTGCCAGCAGTTACATTTCCGAGAACACTGAAGCTTTCTTT. Protein sequence: CASSYISENTEAFF. This chain links TRBV6-6 with TRBJ1-1; no reliable D call. V gave up 2 bases and J gave up 1 base, with 8 bases separating them. Germline CDR1 MNHNY, CDR2 SVGAGI (reference sequence). This CDR3 contains 14 residues.

With respect to this clonotype: With a much larger clone just one base away, this may be a read error. V usage is TRBV7-9 and J usage is TRBJ1-4; 10 positions match TRBD1. Per germline, CDR1 SEHNR and CDR2 FQNEAQ (reference sequence). The CDR3 has 16 residues. With 4 bases clipped from V and 6 bases from J, the junction kept 8 bases outside the gene matches. The CDR3 loop reads CASSSSTGQGYEKLFF. In DNA, the CDR3 is TGTGCCAGCAGCTCGTCCACGGGACAGGGGTATGAAAAACTGTTTTTT.